Presented here are 15 T cell receptor beta chains from one specimen sequenced in a study of blood T cell repertoires in COVID-19. TCRdb's copy holds only in-frame clones and misses some; the assay was immunoSEQ multiplex PCR. There are 150,000 or so clones in the sample; 84% occur only once, and 13% to 15% lies in the top ten. Sequenced sample: peripheral blood. The receptors here all came from a man aged 18 to 30 with active or convalescent COVID-19.

The rearrangement links TRBV29-1 to TRBJ2-2, with 7 bases matching TRBD1. The germline V gene encodes CDR1 SQVTM and CDR2 ANQGSEA. The V and J ends lost 5 bases and 2 bases, in that order; junction bases with no gene match: 5. CDR3 size: 14 residues. CDR3 sequence (DNA): TGCAGCGTTTTCACAGGGGATAACACCGGGGAGCTGTTTTTT. It codes for CSVFTGDNTGELFF.

The chain carries TRBV6-1 and TRBJ2-2; 11 bases are a match to TRBD2. Germline CDR1 reads MNHNS; CDR2 reads SASEGT. J was trimmed by 7 bases and V by 8 bases; bases with no gene match: 6. The CDR3 has 14 amino acids. CDR3 sequence: CASLSGRGIGELFF. DNA for the CDR3: TGTGCCAGCCTTAGCGGGAGGGGGATCGGGGAGCTGTTTTTT.

This clone has only one observation. The rearrangement links TRBV15 to TRBJ2-3; D unresolved. Germline values: CDR1 LNHNV, CDR2 YYDKDF (reference sequence). The V and J ends lost 0 bases and 4 bases respectively, with 11 bases between them. This CDR3 is built from 15 residues. The CDR3 region has the DNA TGTGCCACCAGCAGAGAGTACATACCGTCAGATACGCAGTATTTT. It translates to CATSREYIPSDTQYF.

CDR3 DNA: TGTGCCAGCAGCTTATTTCCAGGTGGAGAGACCCAGTACTTC. Translated: CASSLFPGGETQYF. The rearrangement joins TRBV7-2 to TRBJ2-5; D gene uncertain. This CDR3 region has 14 residues. V was pared by 2 bases and J by 4 bases, with 11 bases between. Germline-derived CDR1 and CDR2 are SGHTA and FQGNSA. Full variable domain (missing parts from reference TRBV7-2 and TRBJ2-5): GAGVSQSPSNKVTEKGKDVELRCDPISGHTALYWYRQSLGQGLEFLIYFQGNSAPDKSGLPSDRFSAERTGGSVSTLTIQRTQQEDSAVYLCASSLFPGGETQYFGPGTRLLVL.

The V gene is TRBV9, the J gene TRBJ1-3; D perhaps matches TRBD1 (6 bases). CDR1 is SGDLS, CDR2 YYNGEE, per germline. V was trimmed by 2 bases and J by 0 bases, leaving 12 bases between them. This CDR3 contains 16 residues. The CDR3 bases are TGTGCCAGCAGCGTGACAGGCGAGATCTCTGGAAACACCATATATTTT. It encodes CASSVTGEISGNTIYF.

The V call is TRBV4-2, the J call TRBJ2-3; 10 bases agree with TRBD2. J gave up 5 bases and V 2 bases, and 13 bases lay outside the gene matches. The CDR3 runs 18 residues. Germline V gene lookup returns CDR1 LGHNA and CDR2 YNFKEQ. As DNA, the CDR3 is TGTGCCAGCAGCCAATCGACTAGCGGGCAGGGTGAAGGAGATACGCAGTATTTT. Its translation is CASSQSTSGQGEGDTQYF.

The chain couples TRBV18 to TRBJ2-7; 10 bases are a match to TRBD2. V lost 2 bases, J lost 4 bases, and 8 bases stayed unmatched. The CDR3 is 16 residues long. Germline V gene data show CDR1 as KGHSH and CDR2 as LQKENI. CDR3 residues: CASSPAELAGMYEQYF. CDR3 in DNA: TGTGCCAGCTCACCAGCGGAACTAGCGGGGATGTACGAGCAGTACTTC.

The chain carries TRBV7-2 and TRBJ2-2; D is perhaps TRBD1 (5 bases). Trimming took off 4 bases at V and 2 bases at J, with 17 bases between the two ends. CDR3 length: 17 amino acids. Germline CDR1 reads SGHTA; CDR2 reads FQGNSA. The CDR3 region is CASSSPGQGGNTGELFF. CDR3 bases: TGTGCCAGCAGCTCCCCCGGGCAGGGTGGTAACACCGGGGAGCTGTTTTTT. Together with reference TRBV7-2 and TRBJ2-2, the CDR3 gives the full variable domain: GAGVSQSPSNKVTEKGKDVELRCDPISGHTALYWYRQSLGQGLEFLIYFQGNSAPDKSGLPSDRFSAERTGGSVSTLTIQRTQQEDSAVYLCASSSPGQGGNTGELFFGEGSRLTVL.

The chain carries TRBV21-1 and TRBJ2-1; the DNA was not compared with TRBD2, the D call given in the table. TRBV21-1 is reported as a pseudogene. The CDR3 is 18 amino acids. The CDR3 region is CASSNAYSAGRPYNEQFF. CDR3 in DNA: TGTGCCAGCAGCAATGCTTACTCAGCGGGGAGGCCTTACAATGAGCAGTTCTTC.

The chain recombines TRBV5-4 with TRBJ2-4; 8 bases align to TRBD2. In germline, CDR1 is SGHNT, CDR2 YYREEE (reference sequence). The CDR3 runs to 15 residues. V lost 5 bases, J lost 0 bases, and 4 bases stayed unmatched. CDR3 DNA sequence: TGTGCCAGCAGTTGGCGGGGGGAAGCCAAAAACATTCAGTACTTC. It encodes CASSWRGEAKNIQYF.

This chain uses TRBV7-6 with TRBJ2-6; 10 bases agree with TRBD1. Germline trimming cut 2 bases from V and 2 bases from J; bases unmatched to any gene: 12. Germline V gene lookup returns CDR1 SGHVS and CDR2 FNYEAQ. The CDR3 has 20 residues. This chain's CDR3 is CASSLRGKGQGLPGANVLTF. The CDR3 nucleotides read TGTGCCAGCAGCTTAAGGGGGAAGGGACAGGGGCTTCCTGGGGCCAACGTCCTGACTTTC.

This rearrangement joins TRBV11-1 to TRBJ2-3, with 10 positions matching TRBD2. The CDR3 is 16 residues long. The germline V gene has CDR1 SGHAT and CDR2 FQDESV (reference sequence). The ends lost 5 bases at V and 0 bases at J; junction bases unmatched: 5. DNA of the CDR3: TGTGCCAGCAGCCTTAGCGGGGGGACCAGCACAGATACGCAGTATTTT. This translates into CASSLSGGTSTDTQYF.

The chain carries TRBV7-2 and TRBJ2-1; TRBD2 matches at 10 bases. Germline V lookup: CDR1 SGHTA, CDR2 FQGNSA. The J segment lost 6 bases and the V segment lost 1 base, leaving 3 bases of the junction unmatched. The CDR3 sequence is 15 residues long. The CDR3 nucleotides read TGTGCCAGCAGCTTAGAGCGGGGGGGCCTCAATGAGCAGTTCTTC. Its protein product is CASSLERGGLNEQFF.

This clone was counted many times. V is TRBV29-1 and J is TRBJ1-2; tentatively, D is TRBD1 (6 bases). The germline V gene encodes CDR1 SQVTM and CDR2 ANQGSEA. Trimming pared 3 bases from V and 5 bases from J, leaving 13 bases between. This CDR3 has 13 amino acids. The CDR3 nucleotides are TGCAGCGTTGACTTCGCAGGGGTTTATGGCTACACCTTC. Translation gives CSVDFAGVYGYTF.

CDR3 sequence reads: CASSLIGEEKLFF. The DNA for the CDR3 is TGCGCCAGCAGCTTGATCGGTGAAGAAAAACTGTTTTTT. The genes are TRBV5-1 and TRBJ1-4, with D unresolved. CDR1 and CDR2 from the germline V gene are SGHRS and YFSETQ. The CDR3 contains 13 residues. V lost 1 base to trimming and J lost 8 bases, with 9 bases between them. The full variable domain, rest sourced from reference TRBV5-1 and TRBJ1-4, is KAGVTQTPRYLIKTRGQQVTLSCSPISGHRSVSWYQQTPGQGLQFLFEYFSETQRNKGNFPGRFSGRQFSNSRSEMNVSTLELGDSALYLCASSLIGEEKLFFGSGTQLSVL.